The 17 T cell receptor beta chains listed next were all sequenced from one sample in a study of cytomegalovirus exposure and HLA in healthy donors. Use of 60 Vbeta and 13 Jbeta primers characterized the PCR. Profiled with immunoSEQ multiplex PCR; TCRdb holds only in-frame clones, not every one. The data show about 160,000 clones, with roughly 80% seen just once and 8.5% held by the top ten. Specimen: PBMCs. The receptors come from a male donor in good health and CMV-seropositive.

This sequence joins TRBV7-2 and TRBJ2-5; 10 bases match TRBD2. CDR1 and CDR2 from the germline V gene are SGHTA and FQGNSA. V shed 4 bases and J 4 bases; nucleotides not matched to a gene: 9. This CDR3 has 16 amino acids. CDR3 sequence reads: CASSWPLAGERETQYF. The CDR3 DNA reads as TGTGCCAGCAGCTGGCCCCTAGCGGGAGAAAGAGAGACCCAGTACTTC.

This clone has only one observation. The chain is built from TRBV27 and TRBJ2-7; possible D gene TRBD2, 6 bases. This CDR3 is 12 amino acids long. The germline CDR1 and CDR2 sequences are MNHEY and SMNVEV (reference sequence). V shed 7 bases and J shed 2 bases, with 9 bases lying between them. The CDR3 nucleotides are TGTGCCAGCACGGCGGGAACCTACGAGCAGTACTTC. Encoded protein: CASTAGTYEQYF.

The J gene is TRBJ1-2, the V gene TRBV19; no firm D call. This CDR3 contains 15 residues. V was trimmed by 0 bases and J by 0 bases, leaving 8 bases between them. CDR1 LNHDA and CDR2 SQIVND come from the germline V gene (reference sequence). DNA of the CDR3: TGTGCCAGTAGTATAGACGCGGTGACTAACTATGGCTACACCTTC. As protein: CASSIDAVTNYGYTF.

The V gene is TRBV5-1, the J gene TRBJ2-7, with 8 nucleotides matching TRBD2. From germline, CDR1 is SGHRS and CDR2 YFSETQ. V lost 0 bases and J lost 6; bases outside the gene matches: 8. There are 15 residues in the CDR3. For the CDR3, the DNA is TGCGCCAGCAGCTTGGCTTGGCGGGAGGTTGGCGAGCAGTACTTC. Translation gives CASSLAWREVGEQYF.

A few counts support this clone. The chain has TRBV7-8 and TRBJ2-1, with 9 bases lining up with TRBD1. V was clipped by 4 bases and J by 11 bases; unmatched bases: 9. Germline CDR1 is SGHVS and CDR2 is FQNEAQ. This CDR3 comprises 14 residues. This CDR3 is CASSSPGTGNKQFF. The CDR3 coding sequence is TGTGCCAGCAGCTCACCAGGGACAGGGAATAAGCAGTTCTTC.

About this clone itself: At one of its ends the junction is not consistent with the germline gene, which may arise from a read error. The rearrangement uses TRBV7-2 and TRBJ2-7; the match to TRBD2 covers 7 bases. This CDR3 is 13 amino acids long. Germline CDR1 and CDR2: SGHTA and FQGNSA. The CDR3 region is CASSSIREGRQHF. The DNA for the CDR3 is TGTGCCAGCAGCTCCATAAGGGAGGGCCGACAGCACTTC.

The rearrangement joins TRBV5-4 to TRBJ1-1; TRBD1 agrees at 9 bases. CDR3 length: 16 amino acids. Looked up from germline, CDR1 is SGHNT and CDR2 is YYREEE (reference sequence). Trimming removed 2 bases from V and 3 bases from J; junction bases left unmatched: 8. The CDR3 bases are TGTGCCAGCAGCTTAGGACAGGGGCAGTGGGACACTGAAGCTTTCTTT. It is translated as CASSLGQGQWDTEAFF.

The J gene is TRBJ2-1, the V gene TRBV5-1; perhaps TRBD2 as D (7 bases). The germline V gene encodes CDR1 SGHRS and CDR2 YFSETQ. This CDR3 has 16 amino acids. Trimming shortened V by 3 bases and J by 1 base, and 14 bases separated the two germline ends. CDR3 residues: CASSSGGGSSYNEQFF. The CDR3 nucleotides read TGCGCCAGCAGCTCCGGGGGCGGGAGTTCCTACAATGAGCAGTTCTTC. Combining the CDR3 with reference TRBV5-1 and TRBJ2-1 gives the whole variable domain KAGVTQTPRYLIKTRGQQVTLSCSPISGHRSVSWYQQTPGQGLQFLFEYFSETQRNKGNFPGRFSGRQFSNSRSEMNVSTLELGDSALYLCASSSGGGSSYNEQFFGPGTRLTVL.

The CDR3 nucleotides read TGCGCCAGCAGCCAAGGGGGCGGGAGTACCTACAATGAGCAGTTCTTC. Residues: CASSQGGGSTYNEQFF. V usage is TRBV4-1 and J usage is TRBJ2-1, with 7 bases that match TRBD2. V lost 1 base, J lost 2 bases, and 5 bases stayed unmatched. Germline CDR1 reads MGHRA; CDR2 reads YSYEKL. This CDR3 has 16 residues.

The count of this clone is one. This chain links TRBV10-3 with TRBJ1-1; 7 nucleotides line up with TRBD1. The junction had 4 bases not matched to a gene; V was cut back by 4 bases and J by 2 bases. The CDR3 has 14 residues. Per germline, CDR1 ENHRY and CDR2 SYGVKD. The CDR3 loop is CAISGDRTNTEAFF. The DNA for the CDR3 is TGTGCCATCAGTGGGGACAGAACTAACACTGAAGCTTTCTTT.

J is TRBJ1-1 and V is TRBV7-2; possible D gene TRBD1, 6 bases. Germline V gives CDR1 SGHTA, CDR2 FQGNSA. V shed 3 bases and J shed 4 bases, with 9 bases lying between them. CDR3 length equals 13 residues. CDR3 region: CASSFQGLTEAFF. CDR3 nucleotide sequence: TGTGCCAGCAGCTTTCAGGGGCTCACTGAAGCTTTCTTT.

V and J are TRBV9 and TRBJ2-2; a weak D match, TRBD1 (6 bases). The germline V gene has CDR1 SGDLS and CDR2 YYNGEE. The CDR3 has 15 residues. Trimming removed 4 bases from V and 5 bases from J, with 15 bases in between. The CDR3 coding sequence is TGTGCCAGCAGCATCCTCGGACAGCCGACCGGGGAGCTGTTTTTT. It specifies CASSILGQPTGELFF.

The rearrangement joins TRBV6-1 to TRBJ1-3; D is unclear. The CDR3 is 15 amino acids. The germline CDR1 and CDR2 sequences are MNHNS and SASEGT. Deletions cut 5 bases from V and 0 bases from J, with 11 bases between. The CDR3 sequence is CASSKDWSSGNTIYF. The CDR3 nucleotides are TGTGCCAGCAGTAAGGACTGGAGCTCTGGAAACACCATATATTTT.

The chain links TRBV21-1 to TRBJ1-4; the table's D call, TRBD1, was not checked against the DNA. TRBV21-1 counts as a pseudogene. The CDR3 length is 15 residues. The DNA for the CDR3 is TGTGCCAGCAGCAAAGTAGACGACATTAATGAAAAACTGTTTTTT. This sequence encodes CASSKVDDINEKLFF.

The chain uses TRBV19 and TRBJ1-5, with D perhaps TRBD1 (6 bases). The germline CDR1 and CDR2 sequences are LNHDA and SQIVND (reference sequence). V shed 4 bases and J shed 0 bases, with 13 bases lying between them. This CDR3 region has 16 residues. CDR3 amino acids: CASSTPTGNSNQPQHF. The CDR3 DNA sequence: TGTGCCAGTAGTACCCCCACAGGGAATAGCAATCAGCCCCAGCATTTT. The full variable domain, in which reference TRBV19 and TRBJ1-5 provide the parts outside the CDR3, is DGGITQSPKYLFRKEGQNVTLSCEQNLNHDAMYWYRQDPGQGLRLIYYSQIVNDFQKGDIAEGYSVSREKKESFPLTVTSAQKNPTAFYLCASSTPTGNSNQPQHFGDGTRLSIL.

This chain connects TRBV30 to TRBJ1-5, with D perhaps matching TRBD1 (6 bases). Trimming took off 0 bases at V and 6 bases at J, with 18 bases between the two ends. The CDR3 length is 16 residues. The germline V gene has CDR1 GTSNPN and CDR2 SVGIG (reference sequence). The CDR3 bases are TGTGCCTGGAGTGTTGGGGGCAGGGGTTGGGGTCAGCCCCAGCATTTT. Translated: CAWSVGGRGWGQPQHF.

The chain uses TRBV27 and TRBJ2-1, with a possible D match to TRBD2 (6 bases). Germline V gene lookup returns CDR1 MNHEY and CDR2 SMNVEV (reference sequence). This CDR3 has 16 residues. V shed 0 bases and J shed 0 bases, with 9 bases lying between them. This chain's CDR3 is CASSLSTRSSYNEQFF. The CDR3 region has the DNA TGTGCCAGCAGTTTATCGACTAGAAGCTCCTACAATGAGCAGTTCTTC.